This T cell receptor beta chain was sequenced during a study of CD8 T cells in Susac syndrome. Study-wide context: Patients with Susac syndrome were, at the time of blood collection, therapy-naive, maintained on corticosteroids, or maintained on intravenous immunoglobulin alone.

Reverse transcription of about 0.45 to 1 ug RNA was performed with random hexamers. TCRdb itself ran the immunoSEQ multiplex PCR reads through MiXCR, one entry per CDR3 protein. The repertoire includes approximately 150,000 distinct CDR3 sequences, 90% to 96% of them detected once, and less than 0.085% sits in the top ten. Whole-study results and caveats: Expansion of clones was not seen in the CD4+ T cell repertoires of Susac syndrome.

Isolation of CD8+ and CD4+ T cells was performed negatively, whereas enrichment of TEMRA cells was done by FACS. Comment on this clonotype: Its antigen is as yet unknown.

The source material was CD4+ T cells from PBMCs. This TCR derives from a human donor with Susac syndrome.

DNA for the CDR3: TGTGCCAGCAGTGAGGACAGGGACACCGGGGAGCTGTTTTTT. Its protein is CASSEDRDTGELFF. The chain employs TRBV2 and TRBJ2-2; 8 nucleotides align to TRBD1. CDR3 size: 14 residues. V gave up 3 bases and J gave up 3 bases; unmatched junction bases: 0. CDR1 SNHLY and CDR2 FYNNEI come from the germline V gene.